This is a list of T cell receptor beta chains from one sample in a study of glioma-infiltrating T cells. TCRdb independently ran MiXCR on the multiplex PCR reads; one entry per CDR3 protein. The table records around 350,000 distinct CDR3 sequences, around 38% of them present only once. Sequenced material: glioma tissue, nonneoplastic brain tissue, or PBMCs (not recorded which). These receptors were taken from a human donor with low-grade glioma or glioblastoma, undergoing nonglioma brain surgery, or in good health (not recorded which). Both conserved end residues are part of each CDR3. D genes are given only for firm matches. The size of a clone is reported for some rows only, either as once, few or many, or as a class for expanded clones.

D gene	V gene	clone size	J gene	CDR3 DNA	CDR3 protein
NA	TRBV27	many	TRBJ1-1	TGTGCCAGCAGTTTAATGGGGTCCGGTACTGAAGCTTTCTTT	CASSLMGSGTEAFF
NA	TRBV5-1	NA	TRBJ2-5	TGCGCCAGCAGCTTGGTTGCGCTCCAAGAGACCCAGTACTTC	CASSLVALQETQYF
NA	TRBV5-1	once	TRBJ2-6	TGCGCCAGCAGCTCTGGGGGGACCTACTCTGGGGCCAACGTCCTGACTTTC	CASSSGGTYSGANVLTF
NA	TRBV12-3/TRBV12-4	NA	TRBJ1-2	TGTGCCAGCAGTTCCGCCCGGGCATGGGGCGGCTACACCTTC	CASSSARAWGGYTF
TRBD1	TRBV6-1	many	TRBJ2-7	TGTGCCAGCAGTCCCGAGACAGGGAGACACGAGCAGTACTTC	CASSPETGRHEQYF
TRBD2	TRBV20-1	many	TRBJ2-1	TGCAGTGCTTTAATTAGCGGGGGGAACAATGAGCAGTTCTTC	CSALISGGNNEQFF
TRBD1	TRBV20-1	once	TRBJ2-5	TGCAGTGCTTACAGGGGGAACATCCAAGGGACCCAGTACTTC	CSAYRGNIQGTQYF
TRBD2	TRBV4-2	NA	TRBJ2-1	TGTGCCAGCAGCCAAACCGGGACTAGCGGGAGGATTGAGCAGTGCTTC	CASSQTGTSGRIEQCF
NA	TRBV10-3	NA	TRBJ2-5	TGTGCCATCAGCGGTACAGGGTCCCACGAGACCCAGTACTTC	CAISGTGSHETQYF
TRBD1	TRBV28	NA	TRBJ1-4	TGTGCCAGCAGCCCTGACAGGGGTCGGCCCAGTAATGAAAAACTGTTTTTT	CASSPDRGRPSNEKLFF
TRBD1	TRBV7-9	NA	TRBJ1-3	TGTGCCAGCAGCCACACCCTTGAGGGGGCCGCGGGAAACACCATATATTTT	CASSHTLEGAAGNTIYF
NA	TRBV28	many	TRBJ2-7	TGTGCCAGCAGACCACGGGACTTCAGCTCTCGGGAGCAGTACTTC	CASRPRDFSSREQYF
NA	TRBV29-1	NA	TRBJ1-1	TGCAGCGTGGGTACGAGACAGGCGGGCACTGAAGCTTTCTTT	CSVGTRQAGTEAFF
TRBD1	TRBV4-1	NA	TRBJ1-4	TGCGCCAGCAGCCTACCGGGACAGGGGACGACTAATGAAAAACTGTTTTTT	CASSLPGQGTTNEKLFF